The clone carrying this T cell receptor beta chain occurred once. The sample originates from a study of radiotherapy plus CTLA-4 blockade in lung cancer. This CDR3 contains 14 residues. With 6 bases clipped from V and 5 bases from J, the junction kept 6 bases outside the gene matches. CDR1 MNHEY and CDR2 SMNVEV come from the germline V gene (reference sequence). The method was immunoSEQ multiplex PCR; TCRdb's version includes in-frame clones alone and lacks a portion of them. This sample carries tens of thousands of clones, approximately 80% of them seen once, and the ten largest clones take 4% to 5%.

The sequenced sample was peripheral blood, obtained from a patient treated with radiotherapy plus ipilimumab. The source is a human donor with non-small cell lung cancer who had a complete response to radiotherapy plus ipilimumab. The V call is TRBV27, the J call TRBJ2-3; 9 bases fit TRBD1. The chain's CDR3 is CASSPGQGIDTQYF. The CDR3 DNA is TGTGCCAGCAGCCCGGGACAGGGTATAGATACGCAGTATTTT.